This T cell receptor (beta chain) was recorded in a study of beta chain features in type 1 diabetes. For this clone: What it binds is not known.

The CDR3 is 14 residues long. CDR1 and CDR2 from the germline V gene are KGHSH and LQKENI. The germline V and J ends were trimmed by 5 bases and 3 bases, with 13 bases remaining between them. The sequenced template was cDNA made from the entire isolated RNA. Some 3.6 million reads was the average for naive, central memory and regulatory T cell samples. Assay: immunoSEQ multiplex PCR; the TCRdb copy retains only in-frame clones and omits some. The sample includes hundreds of thousands of clones, about a sixth of them seen just once. Whole-study findings and limits: The naive, central memory and Treg TCRB repertoires looked more alike in patients than they did in healthy donors.

The sequencing input was naive CD4+ T cells from blood. The J gene is TRBJ1-2, the V gene TRBV18; D is undetermined. This TCR came from a man aged 18-30 years in good health. CDR3: CASSYAGLHYGYTF. CDR3 nucleotide sequence: TGTGCCAGCTCATACGCGGGGTTGCACTATGGCTACACCTTC.